This TCR beta chain appears in the sequencing data of a study of control samples from healthy donors and cancer patients. Germline V CDR1 and CDR2: KGHSH, LQKENI. The CDR3 loop spans 15 amino acids. Trimming cost V 3 bases and J 4 bases, with 15 bases left between them. TCRdb keeps only in-frame clones here, not all; method: immunoSEQ multiplex PCR. The table lists 85,000 to 110,000 clones, roughly 91% of them singletons. This clonotype was obtained from a man aged 55 to 70 with lung cancer. Material: PBMCs. This chain joins TRBV18 and TRBJ1-2, with a tentative D call TRBD1 (6 bases). The CDR3 DNA reads as TGTGCCAGCTCACCCTTAACAGGGATGGGCTATGGCTACACCTTC. It is translated as CASSPLTGMGYGYTF.